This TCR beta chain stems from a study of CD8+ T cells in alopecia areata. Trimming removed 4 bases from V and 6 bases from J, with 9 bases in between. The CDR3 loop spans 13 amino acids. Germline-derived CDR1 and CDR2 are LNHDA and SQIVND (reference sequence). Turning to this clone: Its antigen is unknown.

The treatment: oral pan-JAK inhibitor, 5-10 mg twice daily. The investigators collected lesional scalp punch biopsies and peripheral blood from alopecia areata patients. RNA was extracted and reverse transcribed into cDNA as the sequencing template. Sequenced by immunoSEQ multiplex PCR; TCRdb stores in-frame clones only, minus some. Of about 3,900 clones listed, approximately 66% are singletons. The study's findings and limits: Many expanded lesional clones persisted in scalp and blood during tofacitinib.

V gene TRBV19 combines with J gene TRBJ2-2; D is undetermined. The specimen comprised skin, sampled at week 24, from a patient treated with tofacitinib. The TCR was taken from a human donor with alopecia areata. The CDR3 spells CASSTRVAGELFF. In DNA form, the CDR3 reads TGTGCCAGTAGTACTAGGGTCGCCGGGGAGCTGTTTTTT.